These 3 T cell receptor beta chains came from one sample sequenced in a study of shared clonotypes between healthy human individuals. Measured with immunoSEQ multiplex PCR; TCRdb has only the in-frame clones, and not every one. The data show approximately 1,500,000 clones, roughly 96% seen once. Sequenced material: naive CD4+ T cells sorted from blood. Subset: CD45RA+ positively selected. The receptors come from a man aged 25-45 years in good health.

This chain joins TRBV7-3 and TRBJ2-1; the D call may be TRBD1 or TRBD2 (5 bases each). Germline V lookup: CDR1 SGHTA, CDR2 FQGTGA. This CDR3 is 12 amino acids long. V was cut by 3 bases and J by 11 bases, with 11 bases left in between. The CDR3 nucleotides read TGTGCCAGCAGCTTGGGCTCGGGACAGCAGTTCTTC. It encodes CASSLGSGQQFF.

V is TRBV18 and J is TRBJ2-3; D not certain. Trimming took 3 bases from V and 6 from J, leaving 16 bases between them. This CDR3 region has 15 residues. Looked up from germline, CDR1 is KGHSH and CDR2 is LQKENI. The CDR3 DNA sequence: TGTGCCAGCTCACCCCAGGTGGTTCCCGGTGATACGCAGTATTTT. Protein product: CASSPQVVPGDTQYF.

V and J are TRBV10-1 and TRBJ2-3, with 9 bases identical to TRBD1. The CDR3 contains 17 residues. Germline V CDR1 and CDR2: WNHNN, SYGVQD (reference sequence). V trimming: 5 bases; J trimming: 4 bases; junction bases outside the gene matches: 13. CDR3 loop: CASSPGTGRVRADTQYF. CDR3 coding DNA: TGCGCCAGCAGTCCCGGGACAGGGAGGGTCAGGGCAGATACGCAGTATTTT.